This T cell receptor (beta chain) stems from a study of T cells in women clearing cervical HPV infection (dated by TCRdb to between 2018 and 2020). About the investigation overall: The cases were approximately 23 women with histologically confirmed HPV16-related CIN3 or worse, and 2 of those women had invasive cancers. The roughly 23 controls were women who cleared a single incident HPV16 infection within 12 months without developing precancer or cancer. Blood from cases was collected at the visit where the lesion was first found, while blood from controls was collected once the infection could no longer be detected. For cases, the median interval between lesion detection and blood sampling was more than 130 days, with an interquartile range of roughly 80 to 230 days. Since only a few of the women had HLA typing available, the possibility that HLA type was acting as a confounder could not be ruled out. An exploratory proof-of-principle case-control study, nested within the Guanacaste HPV Natural History Study in Costa Rica, was conducted to compare TCR repertoires across cervical HPV16 outcomes. Cases were matched to controls by age within five years and by the year the sample was collected. Median age was roughly 33 years in cases versus just over 37 in controls, and baseline characteristics did not differ significantly. The parent cohort enrolled 8,500 to 13,000 women aged 18 or older in Guanacaste, Costa Rica, during about 1992 to 1995 and followed them for approximately seven years. Quality controls consisted of five blinded duplicates per group, for a total of about 60 samples made up of around 50 participants and ten or so replicates.

Concerning this clone itself: Its antigen target is currently unknown. The read ends 3 residues before the CDR3 terminus; that terminus is restored from the germline J gene.

The full study reports these points: Whether associations preceded infection or resulted from infection could not be shown with the cross-sectional design, and effector/memory subsets and HPV-specific T cells were not isolated. Cases were distinguished from controls with an estimated AUC of approximately 0.79 by random forest classifiers combining richness and V gene abundances. Across sequencing depths, CIN3+ cases showed significantly higher TCR repertoire richness than controls, but evenness did not differ between the groups. Lower TRBV6-7 relative abundance was observed in cases than in controls (about 0.099% versus 0.17%; Bonferroni P = 0.0008). Because the number of T cells in each sample was unknown, differences in richness could reflect differing T-cell content rather than repertoire biology.

V sheds 6 bases and J sheds 5 bases, leaving 7 bases between their ends. The germline V gene provides CDR1 MNHEY and CDR2 SVGEGT. The CDR3, from cysteine to phenylalanine, totals 11 residues. The DNA covers only part of the CDR3, 24 bases in frame from base 1. Every participant had a single incident cervical HPV16 infection, and women with prevalent HPV16 infections were excluded. Cervical HPV DNA was detected with MY09/MY11 PCR, and genotyping was done with dot-blot hybridization. Less than 19 mL of heparinized blood was centrifuged, after which the buffy coat was aliquoted, frozen at -30 degrees C, and then stored at -80 degrees C. QIAGEN kits were used to extract genomic DNA from buffy coat specimens. The immunoSEQ assay used multiplex PCR to amplify TCR beta CDR3 regions from an average of approximately 1,100 ng of genomic DNA per sample. To correct primer bias, the assay used a complete synthetic TCR repertoire to set an amplification baseline. The amplicons were sequenced on the Illumina platform. In the authors' own workflow: Sequences were error-corrected by clustering with frequency ratios and a modified nearest-neighbor algorithm and were then analyzed in the immunoSEQ Analyzer with IMGT gene definitions. TCR richness and evenness were averaged over 20 rarefaction repeats at each rarefaction depth, excluding samples with fewer sequences than the depth. Wilcoxon rank sum tests with FDR correction were used to compare V, D and J gene relative abundances between the groups. In the blinded duplicates, the intraclass correlation was about 95% for TCR richness and averaged about 76% across 60 to 70 gene segments. The table was pulled from immuneACCESS by TCRdb, which kept in-frame rearrangements only. Such tables lose some clones; where checked, under half of the loss comes from unresolved V genes, and the rest has no known cause. From that table come the V and J calls and clone size; the DNA was used to work out D and trimming. This sample's table has entries for about 25,000 clones. The ten largest clonotypes hold around 3.5% of the sample.

The source of this sequence is a woman aged 18 to 75 with a cervical HPV16 infection that either progressed to CIN3+ or cleared (not recorded which). Recombination joined TRBV6-2 or TRBV6-3 with TRBJ1-2; there is no confident call for the D gene. Sequencing input: blood buffy coat. The sequenced part of the CDR3 DNA is TGTGCCAGCAGCGCGGTTTATGGC. Translated, this gives CASSAVYG. The whole CDR3 protein reads CASSAVYGYTF.